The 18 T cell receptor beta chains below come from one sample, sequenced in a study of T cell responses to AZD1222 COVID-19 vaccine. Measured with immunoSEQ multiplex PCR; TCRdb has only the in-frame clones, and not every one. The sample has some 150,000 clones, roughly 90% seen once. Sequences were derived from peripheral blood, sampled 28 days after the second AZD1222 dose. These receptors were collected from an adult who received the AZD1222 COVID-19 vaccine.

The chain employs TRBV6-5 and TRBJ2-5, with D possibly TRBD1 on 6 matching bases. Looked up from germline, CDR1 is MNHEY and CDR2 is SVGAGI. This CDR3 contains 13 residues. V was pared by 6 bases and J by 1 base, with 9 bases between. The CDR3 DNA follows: TGTGCCAGCAGCCTACAGGGCCAAGAGACCCAGTACTTC. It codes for CASSLQGQETQYF.

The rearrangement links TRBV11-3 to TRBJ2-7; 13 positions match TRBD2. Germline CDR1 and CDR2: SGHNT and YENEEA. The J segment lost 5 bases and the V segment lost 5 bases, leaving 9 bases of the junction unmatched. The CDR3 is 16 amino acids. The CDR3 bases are TGTGCCAGCAGCCCGGGGACTAGCGGGACACTGGACGAGCAGTACTTC. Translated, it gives CASSPGTSGTLDEQYF.

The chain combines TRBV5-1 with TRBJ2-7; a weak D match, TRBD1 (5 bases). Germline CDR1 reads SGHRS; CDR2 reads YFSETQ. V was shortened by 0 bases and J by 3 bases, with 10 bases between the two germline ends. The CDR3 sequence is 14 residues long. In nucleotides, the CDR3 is TGCGCCAGCAGCTTGGCGGCAGGGAACTACGAGCAGTACTTC. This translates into CASSLAAGNYEQYF.

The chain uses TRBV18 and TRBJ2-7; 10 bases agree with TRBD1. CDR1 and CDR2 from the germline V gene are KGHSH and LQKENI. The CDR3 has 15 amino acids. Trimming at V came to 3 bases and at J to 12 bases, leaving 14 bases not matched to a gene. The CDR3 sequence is CASSPPGTGVGLRYF. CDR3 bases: TGTGCCAGCTCACCTCCCGGGACAGGGGTCGGCTTGCGGTACTTC.

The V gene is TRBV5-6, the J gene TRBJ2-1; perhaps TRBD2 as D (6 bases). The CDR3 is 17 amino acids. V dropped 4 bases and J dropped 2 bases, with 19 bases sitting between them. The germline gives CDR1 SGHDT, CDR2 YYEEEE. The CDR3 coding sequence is TGTGCCAGCAGCGCGGAGGGTCGAGGTCCAACCTACAATGAGCAGTTCTTC. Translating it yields CASSAEGRGPTYNEQFF.

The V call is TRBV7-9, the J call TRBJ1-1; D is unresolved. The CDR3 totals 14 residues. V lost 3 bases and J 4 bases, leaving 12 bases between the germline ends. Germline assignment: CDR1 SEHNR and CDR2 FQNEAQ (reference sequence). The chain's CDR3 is CASSFDDWGTEAFF. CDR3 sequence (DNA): TGTGCCAGCAGCTTTGACGACTGGGGCACTGAAGCTTTCTTT.

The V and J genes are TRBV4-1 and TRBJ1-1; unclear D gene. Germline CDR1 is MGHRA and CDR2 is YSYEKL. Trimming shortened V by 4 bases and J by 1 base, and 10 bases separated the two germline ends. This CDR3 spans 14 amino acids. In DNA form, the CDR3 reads TGCGCCAGCAGCCGAACTACAGAGAACACTGAAGCTTTCTTT. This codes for CASSRTTENTEAFF.

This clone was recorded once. CDR3 protein: CSAEGLANEQFF. The CDR3 nucleotides are TGCAGCGCCGAGGGACTAGCCAATGAGCAGTTCTTC. V and J are TRBV29-1 and TRBJ2-1; 9 bases are shared with TRBD2. Germline V gene sequence: CDR1 SQVTM, CDR2 ANQGSEA. This CDR3 has 12 residues. The V segment lost 7 bases and the J segment 6 bases; nucleotides outside the gene matches: 4.

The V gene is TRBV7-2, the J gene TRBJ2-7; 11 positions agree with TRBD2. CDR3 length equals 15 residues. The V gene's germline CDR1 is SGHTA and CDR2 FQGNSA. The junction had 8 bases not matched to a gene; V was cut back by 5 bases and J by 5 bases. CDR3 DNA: TGTGCCAGCAGCATACCGACTAGCGGGACGGACGAGCAGTACTTC. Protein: CASSIPTSGTDEQYF.

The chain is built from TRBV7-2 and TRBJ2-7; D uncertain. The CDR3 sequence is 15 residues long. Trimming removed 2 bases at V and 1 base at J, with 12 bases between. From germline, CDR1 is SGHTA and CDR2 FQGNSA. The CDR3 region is CASSLSGGPSYEQYF. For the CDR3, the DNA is TGTGCCAGCAGCTTATCGGGCGGTCCTTCCTACGAGCAGTACTTC.

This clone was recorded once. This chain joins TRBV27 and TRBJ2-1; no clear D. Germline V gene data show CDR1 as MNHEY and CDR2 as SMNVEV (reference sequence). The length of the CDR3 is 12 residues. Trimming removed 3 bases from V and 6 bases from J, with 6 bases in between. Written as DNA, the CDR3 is TGTGCCAGCAGTTTGGACCCCAATGAGCAGTTCTTC. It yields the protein CASSLDPNEQFF.

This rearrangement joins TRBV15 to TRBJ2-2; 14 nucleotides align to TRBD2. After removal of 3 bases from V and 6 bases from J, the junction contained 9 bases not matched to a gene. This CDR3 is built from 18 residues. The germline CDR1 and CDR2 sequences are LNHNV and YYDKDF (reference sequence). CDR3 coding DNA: TGTGCCACCAGCAGCGTAGGGACTAGCGGGAGACTGGCCGGGGAGCTGTTTTTT. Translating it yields CATSSVGTSGRLAGELFF.

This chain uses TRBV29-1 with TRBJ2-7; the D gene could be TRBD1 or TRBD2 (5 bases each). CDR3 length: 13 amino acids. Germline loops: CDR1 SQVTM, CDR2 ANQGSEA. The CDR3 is CSATGALVYEQYF. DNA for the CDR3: TGCAGTGCTACCGGGGCTCTTGTCTACGAGCAGTACTTC.

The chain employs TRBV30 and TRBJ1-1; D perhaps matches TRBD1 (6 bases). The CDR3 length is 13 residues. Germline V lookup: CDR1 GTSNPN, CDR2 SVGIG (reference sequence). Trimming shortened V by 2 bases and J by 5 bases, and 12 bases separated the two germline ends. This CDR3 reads CAWSTRGGTEAFF. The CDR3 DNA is TGTGCCTGGAGTACCCGAGGGGGGACTGAAGCTTTCTTT.

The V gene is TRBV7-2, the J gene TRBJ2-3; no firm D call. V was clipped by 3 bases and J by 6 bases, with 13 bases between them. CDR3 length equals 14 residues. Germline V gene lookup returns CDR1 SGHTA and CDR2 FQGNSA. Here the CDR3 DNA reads TGTGCCAGCAGCTTCCTCCTTGAAGCGGATACGCAGTATTTT. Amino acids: CASSFLLEADTQYF.

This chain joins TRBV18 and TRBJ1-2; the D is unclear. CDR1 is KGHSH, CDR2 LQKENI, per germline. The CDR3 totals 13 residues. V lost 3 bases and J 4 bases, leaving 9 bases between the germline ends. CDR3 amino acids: CASSPPQSYGYTF. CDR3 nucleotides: TGTGCCAGCTCACCGCCACAGTCCTATGGCTACACCTTC.

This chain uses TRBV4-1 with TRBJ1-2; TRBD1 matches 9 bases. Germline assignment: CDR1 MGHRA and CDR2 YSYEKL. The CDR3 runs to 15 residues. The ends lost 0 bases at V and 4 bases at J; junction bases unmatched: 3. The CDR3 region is CASSQDGTGSYGYTF. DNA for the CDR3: TGCGCCAGCAGCCAAGATGGGACAGGGAGCTATGGCTACACCTTC.

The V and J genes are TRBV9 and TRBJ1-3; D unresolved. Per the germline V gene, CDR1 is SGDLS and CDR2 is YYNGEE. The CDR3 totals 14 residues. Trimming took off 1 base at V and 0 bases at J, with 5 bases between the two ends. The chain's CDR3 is CASSVRSSGNTIYF. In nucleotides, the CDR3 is TGTGCCAGCAGCGTACGGAGCTCTGGAAACACCATATATTTT.